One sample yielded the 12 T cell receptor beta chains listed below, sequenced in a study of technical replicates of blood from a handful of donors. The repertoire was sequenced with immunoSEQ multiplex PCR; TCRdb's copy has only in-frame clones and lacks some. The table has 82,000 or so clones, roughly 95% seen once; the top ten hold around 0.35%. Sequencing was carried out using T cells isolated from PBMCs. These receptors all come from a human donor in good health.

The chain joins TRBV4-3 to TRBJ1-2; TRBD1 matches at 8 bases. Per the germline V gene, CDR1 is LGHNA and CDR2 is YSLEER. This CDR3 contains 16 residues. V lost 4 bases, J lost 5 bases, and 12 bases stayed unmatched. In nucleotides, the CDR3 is TGCGCCAGCAGCCCCACAGTTGGGACAGGTGTTTATGGCTACACCTTC. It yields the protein CASSPTVGTGVYGYTF.

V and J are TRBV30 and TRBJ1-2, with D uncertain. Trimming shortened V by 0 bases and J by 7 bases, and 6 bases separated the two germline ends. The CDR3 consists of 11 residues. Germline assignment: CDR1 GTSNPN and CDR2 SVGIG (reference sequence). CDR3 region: CAWSVGSGYTF. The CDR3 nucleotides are TGTGCCTGGAGTGTGGGGAGTGGCTACACCTTC.

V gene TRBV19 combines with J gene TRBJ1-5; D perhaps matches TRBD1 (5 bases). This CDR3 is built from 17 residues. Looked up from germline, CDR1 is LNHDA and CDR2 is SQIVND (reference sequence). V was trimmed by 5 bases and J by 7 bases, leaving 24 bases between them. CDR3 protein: CASSAIISGEGRQPQHF. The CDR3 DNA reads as TGTGCCAGTAGTGCTATCATTTCGGGGGAGGGACGACAGCCCCAGCATTTT. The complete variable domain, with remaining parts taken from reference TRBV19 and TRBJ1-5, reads DGGITQSPKYLFRKEGQNVTLSCEQNLNHDAMYWYRQDPGQGLRLIYYSQIVNDFQKGDIAEGYSVSREKKESFPLTVTSAQKNPTAFYLCASSAIISGEGRQPQHFGDGTRLSIL.

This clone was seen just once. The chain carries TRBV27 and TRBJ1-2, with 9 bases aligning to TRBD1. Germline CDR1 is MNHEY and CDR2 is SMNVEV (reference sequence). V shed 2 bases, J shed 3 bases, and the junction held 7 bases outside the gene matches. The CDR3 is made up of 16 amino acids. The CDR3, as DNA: TGTGCCAGCAGTTTAGCCAACAGGGGGCCAGACTATGGCTACACCTTC. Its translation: CASSLANRGPDYGYTF.

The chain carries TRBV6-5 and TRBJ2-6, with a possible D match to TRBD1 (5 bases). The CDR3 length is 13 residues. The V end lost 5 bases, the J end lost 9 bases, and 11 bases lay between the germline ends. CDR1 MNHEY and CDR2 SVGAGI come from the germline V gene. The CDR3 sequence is CASSTDSVNVLTF. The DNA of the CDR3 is TGTGCCAGCAGTACCGACAGCGTCAACGTCCTGACTTTC.

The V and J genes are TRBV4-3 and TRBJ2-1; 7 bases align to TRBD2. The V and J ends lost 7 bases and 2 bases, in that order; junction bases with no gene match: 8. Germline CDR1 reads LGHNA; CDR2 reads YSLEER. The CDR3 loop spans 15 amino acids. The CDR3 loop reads CASTATGGPYNEQFF. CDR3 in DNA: TGCGCCAGCACCGCGACGGGAGGCCCCTACAATGAGCAGTTCTTC.

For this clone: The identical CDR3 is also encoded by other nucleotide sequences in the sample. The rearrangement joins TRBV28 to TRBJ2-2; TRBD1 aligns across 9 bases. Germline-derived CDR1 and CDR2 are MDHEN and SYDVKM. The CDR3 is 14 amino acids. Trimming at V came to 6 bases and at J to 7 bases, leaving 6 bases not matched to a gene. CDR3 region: CASSFGTGSGELFF. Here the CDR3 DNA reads TGTGCCAGCAGCTTCGGGACAGGGAGCGGGGAGCTGTTTTTT.

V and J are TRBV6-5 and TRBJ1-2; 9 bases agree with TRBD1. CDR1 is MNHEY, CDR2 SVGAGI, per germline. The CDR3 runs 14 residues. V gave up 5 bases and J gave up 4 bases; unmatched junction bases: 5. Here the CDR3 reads CASSRDRVIYGYTF. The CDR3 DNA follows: TGTGCCAGCAGTCGGGACAGGGTAATCTATGGCTACACCTTC.

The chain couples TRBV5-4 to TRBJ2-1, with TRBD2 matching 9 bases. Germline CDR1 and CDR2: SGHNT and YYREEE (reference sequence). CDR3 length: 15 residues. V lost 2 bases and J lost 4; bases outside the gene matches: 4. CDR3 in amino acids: CASSFSGGTYNEQFF. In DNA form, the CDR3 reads TGTGCCAGCAGCTTCAGCGGGGGGACTTACAATGAGCAGTTCTTC.

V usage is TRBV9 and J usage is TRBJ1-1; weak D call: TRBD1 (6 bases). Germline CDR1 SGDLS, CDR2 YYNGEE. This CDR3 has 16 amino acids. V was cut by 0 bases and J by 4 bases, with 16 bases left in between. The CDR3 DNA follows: TGTGCCAGCAGCGTAGGATATCAGGGGCCGGTCACTGAAGCTTTCTTT. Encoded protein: CASSVGYQGPVTEAFF. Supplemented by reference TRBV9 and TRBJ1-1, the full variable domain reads DSGVTQTPKHLITATGQRVTLRCSPRSGDLSVYWYQQSLDQGLQFLIQYYNGEERAKGNILERFSAQQFPDLHSELNLSSLELGDSALYFCASSVGYQGPVTEAFFGQGTRLTVV.

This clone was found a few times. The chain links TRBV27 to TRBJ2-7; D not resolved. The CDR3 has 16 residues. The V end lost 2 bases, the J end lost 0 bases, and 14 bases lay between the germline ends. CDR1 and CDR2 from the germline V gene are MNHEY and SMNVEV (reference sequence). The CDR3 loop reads CASSLTLGDYSYEQYF. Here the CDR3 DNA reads TGTGCCAGCAGTTTAACACTCGGAGATTACTCCTACGAGCAGTACTTC.

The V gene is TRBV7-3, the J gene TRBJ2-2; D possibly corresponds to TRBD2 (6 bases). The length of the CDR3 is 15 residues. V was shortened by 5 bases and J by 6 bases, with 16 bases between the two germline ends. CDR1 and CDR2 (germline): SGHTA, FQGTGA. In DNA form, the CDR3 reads TGTGCCAGCAGCCCCCGACTAGTTTACCCCGGGGAGCTGTTTTTT. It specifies CASSPRLVYPGELFF.